In this sample, the clone carrying this T cell receptor beta chain turned up a few times. CDR1 and CDR2 (germline): KGHSH, LQKENI. Germline trimming cut 2 bases from V and 4 bases from J; bases unmatched to any gene: 4. The CDR3 has 14 amino acids. In TCRdb, the 5' RACE reads were re-called with MiXCR into one record per CDR3 protein. The data show under 70,000 distinct CDR3 sequences, roughly 13% seen once. This record comes from a study of early T cells in non-severe SARS-CoV-2 infection. The J gene is TRBJ1-2, the V gene TRBV18, with TRBD1 identical over 7 bases. This TCR was recovered from an adult who was a healthcare worker with PCR-confirmed SARS-CoV-2 infection or an uninfected control (not recorded which). Sample: whole blood. For the CDR3, the DNA is TGTGCCAGCTCACCAATGGGGGACAGCTATGGCTACACCTTC. The encoded protein is CASSPMGDSYGYTF.